Following are 30 T cell receptor beta chains from one sample sequenced in a study of T-cell memory formation after mild COVID-19. TCRdb reanalysed the 5' RACE reads using MiXCR and keeps one entry per CDR3 protein. The table has around 250,000 distinct CDR3 sequences, approximately 10% seen once. Sequencing input: PBMCs or a T cell subset sorted from them (not recorded which). These receptors came from a man between 18 and 29 years old who had mild COVID-19 (a few samples of this study predate the infection). Cell type and time point are not known.

This clonotype was recorded a few times. This chain connects TRBV2 to TRBJ2-5; tentatively, D is TRBD2 (6 bases). The CDR3 contains 14 residues. Per the germline V gene, CDR1 is SNHLY and CDR2 is FYNNEI. V dropped 8 bases and J dropped 4 bases, with 17 bases sitting between them. CDR3 protein: CASPEGVRAETQYF. Here the CDR3 DNA reads TGTGCCAGCCCGGAGGGCGTCAGAGCAGAGACCCAGTACTTC.

This clonotype was recorded a few times. The chain is built from TRBV25-1 and TRBJ1-1; D is unclear. CDR3 length: 13 amino acids. V was cut by 4 bases and J by 3 bases, with 9 bases left in between. The germline V gene encodes CDR1 MGHDK and CDR2 SYGVNS. CDR3 protein: CASSGNSHTEAFF. The DNA for the CDR3 is TGTGCCAGCAGTGGGAACAGCCACACTGAAGCTTTCTTT.

This clonotype has only a few counts. The V and J genes are TRBV25-1 and TRBJ1-3, with D maybe TRBD1 (5 bases). V lost 1 base and J 2 bases, leaving 6 bases between the germline ends. The CDR3 spans 14 residues. Germline assignment: CDR1 MGHDK and CDR2 SYGVNS. CDR3 sequence: CASSELGAGNTIYF. In DNA form, the CDR3 reads TGTGCCAGCAGTGAATTGGGGGCTGGAAACACCATATATTTT.

The chain has TRBV5-1 and TRBJ2-7; a weak D match, TRBD2 (6 bases). V dropped 6 bases and J dropped 1 base, with 11 bases sitting between them. Germline lookup yields CDR1 SGHRS and CDR2 YFSETQ. The CDR3 runs to 13 residues. This CDR3 is CASNVGGSYEQYF. The CDR3 bases are TGCGCCAGCAACGTGGGGGGATCCTACGAGCAGTACTTC.

About this clonotype itself: One junction end does not reproduce the germline sequence, and a read error may be involved. This sequence joins TRBV7-7 and TRBJ2-3; the D call may be TRBD1 or TRBD2 (5 bases each). This CDR3 region has 14 residues. Per germline, CDR1 SSHAT and CDR2 FNYEAQ (reference sequence). CDR3 sequence reads: CASSPHRRSDTQYF. DNA for the CDR3: TGTGCTAGCAGCCCCCACAGGAGGTCAGATACGCAGTATTTT. Filled out from reference TRBV7-7 and TRBJ2-3, the complete variable domain reads GAGVSQSPRYKVTKRGQDVTLRCDPISSHATLYWYQQALGQGPEFLTYFNYEAQPDKSGLPSDRFSAERPEGSISTLTIQRTEQRDSAMYRCASSPHRRSDTQYFGPGTRLTVL.

This clonotype was counted between two and nine times. The rearrangement links TRBV3-1 to TRBJ2-1, with D possibly TRBD2 on 5 matching bases. The CDR3 runs 15 residues. CDR1 is LGHDT, CDR2 YNNKEL, per germline (reference sequence). Between the trimmed V and J ends, which lost 0 bases and 6 bases, there was a span of 12 bases. The CDR3 loop reads CASSQEFTSSNEQFF. The CDR3 DNA sequence: TGTGCCAGCAGCCAAGAGTTTACTAGTTCCAATGAGCAGTTCTTC.

This clonotype was seen a few times. The V gene is TRBV12-3 or TRBV12-4, the J gene TRBJ2-3; tentative D call: TRBD1 (5 bases). V lost 4 bases and J lost 0, with 14 bases in between. The CDR3 is 16 amino acids. In nucleotides, the CDR3 is TGTGCCAGCAGTTCGCTTGACAGTTACAGCACAGATACGCAGTATTTT. This encodes CASSSLDSYSTDTQYF.

This clonotype has a handful of counts. J is TRBJ1-2 and V is TRBV7-6; D unresolved. There are 13 residues in the CDR3. The V and J ends lost 10 bases and 4 bases respectively, with 16 bases between them. Looked up from germline, CDR1 is SGHVS and CDR2 is FNYEAQ. The CDR3 coding sequence is TGTGCCACACGACCCCGGGCGGGCTATGGCTACACCTTC. Translation gives CATRPRAGYGYTF.

In its sample, this clonotype was seen a few times. One junction end does not reproduce the germline sequence, and a read error may be involved. The chain is built from TRBV7-2 and TRBJ1-1, with 7 bases aligning to TRBD1. Per the germline V gene, CDR1 is SGHTA and CDR2 is FQGNSA. The CDR3 totals 12 residues. The CDR3 DNA reads TGTGCCAGCAGCATGCGACAGGGCCAAGCGTTCTTT. Translated, it gives CASSMRQGQAFF. The whole variable domain, filled in from reference TRBV7-2 and TRBJ1-1, reads GAGVSQSPSNKVTEKGKDVELRCDPISGHTALYWYRQSLGQGLEFLIYFQGNSAPDKSGLPSDRFSAERTGGSVSTLTIQRTQQEDSAVYLCASSMRQGQAFFGQGTRLTVV.

This clonotype was found a few times. The chain employs TRBV5-5 and TRBJ1-2; D may be TRBD1 (5 bases). This CDR3 contains 13 residues. The germline V gene has CDR1 SGHKS and CDR2 YYEKEE (reference sequence). Trimming pared 3 bases from V and 4 bases from J, leaving 10 bases between. CDR3 sequence (DNA): TGTGCCAGCAGCTCGACGACAGCCTATGGCTACACCTTC. Its translation: CASSSTTAYGYTF.

The chain joins TRBV6-2 or TRBV6-3 to TRBJ2-7; TRBD2 is a possible D gene (5 bases). The V end lost 6 bases, the J end lost 3 bases, and 15 bases lay between the germline ends. Germline CDR1 reads MNHEY; CDR2 reads SVGEGT. The CDR3 length is 14 residues. The CDR3 DNA sequence: TGTGCCAGCAGAAGCCGGACTGGGGTCTACGAGCAGTACGTC. Translating gives CASRSRTGVYEQYV.

This clonotype was observed a few times. The V call is TRBV11-1, the J call TRBJ2-1; weak D call: TRBD2 (7 bases). V dropped 6 bases and J dropped 5 bases, with 17 bases sitting between them. The CDR3 contains 15 residues. Germline CDR1 is SGHAT and CDR2 is FQDESV (reference sequence). For the CDR3, the DNA is TGTGCCAGCAGGAAACGGGGGGCTGGCCACAATGAGCAGTTCTTC. Translation: CASRKRGAGHNEQFF.

The CDR3: CASSFDVTGETEQYF. CDR3 nucleotides: TGCGCCAGCAGCTTCGATGTGACAGGGGAGACTGAGCAGTACTTC. The gene calls are TRBV5-1 and TRBJ2-7; 8 nucleotides agree with TRBD1. CDR1 is SGHRS, CDR2 YFSETQ, per germline. The CDR3 is 15 amino acids. J lost 7 bases, V lost 2 bases, and 11 bases had no gene match.

The chain recombines TRBV5-6 with TRBJ1-1; a possible D gene is TRBD1 (5 bases). V gave up 3 bases and J gave up 2 bases, with 11 bases separating them. CDR3 length equals 14 residues. Germline CDR1 SGHDT, CDR2 YYEEEE. CDR3 DNA: TGTGCCAGCAGCTGGGGACCAGGTAACACTGAAGCTTTCTTT. It codes for CASSWGPGNTEAFF.

This clonotype came up a few times. This chain links TRBV20-1 with TRBJ2-3; no definite D call. Trimming took 3 bases from V and 0 from J, leaving 13 bases between them. The CDR3 runs 15 residues. From germline, CDR1 is DFQATT and CDR2 SNEGSKA (reference sequence). Written as DNA, the CDR3 is TGCAGTGCTAGTGACGGGCACCCTAGCACAGATACGCAGTATTTT. Translating it yields CSASDGHPSTDTQYF.

The chain joins TRBV5-6 to TRBJ2-3; D might be TRBD1 or TRBD2, each matching 6 bases. Germline assignment: CDR1 SGHDT and CDR2 YYEEEE. The length of the CDR3 is 13 residues. Trimming took off 7 bases at V and 6 bases at J, with 15 bases between the two ends. CDR3 nucleotides: TGTGCCAGCGGATTCTCGGGGGCGGATACGCAGTATTTT. Amino acids: CASGFSGADTQYF.

The rearrangement joins TRBV6-2 or TRBV6-3 to TRBJ1-2, with 9 bases aligning to TRBD1. Trimming removed 6 bases from V and 0 bases from J; junction bases left unmatched: 2. CDR1 MNHEY and CDR2 SVGEGT come from the germline V gene. The CDR3 is 14 amino acids. For the CDR3, the DNA is TGTGCCAGCAGGACAGGGGGAACTAACTATGGCTACACCTTC. It yields the protein CASRTGGTNYGYTF.

The chain couples TRBV20-1 to TRBJ2-5, with D uncertain. Trimming pared 6 bases from V and 3 bases from J, leaving 20 bases between. The germline V gene has CDR1 DFQATT and CDR2 SNEGSKA (reference sequence). CDR3 length equals 15 residues. Here the CDR3 reads CSAPPWSSKKETQYF. CDR3 in DNA: TGCAGTGCCCCCCCCTGGTCCTCAAAGAAAGAGACCCAGTACTTC.

This clonotype was detected a few times. The rearrangement links TRBV5-4 to TRBJ1-5, with D possibly matching TRBD1 (6 bases). The CDR3 runs to 14 residues. Trimming pared 4 bases from V and 3 bases from J, leaving 11 bases between. CDR1 SGHNT and CDR2 YYREEE come from the germline V gene (reference sequence). Written as DNA, the CDR3 is TGTGCCAGCAGCGATGGACAGCACAATCAGCCCCAGCATTTT. This encodes CASSDGQHNQPQHF.

This chain joins TRBV7-3 and TRBJ2-5; 10 nucleotides line up with TRBD2. In germline, CDR1 is SGHTA, CDR2 FQGTGA. After removal of 2 bases from V and 5 bases from J, the junction contained 8 bases not matched to a gene. CDR3 size: 16 residues. The CDR3 sequence: CASSLGTSGALETQYF. The DNA for the CDR3 is TGTGCCAGCAGCTTAGGTACTAGCGGGGCCCTGGAGACCCAGTACTTC.

V and J are TRBV7-9 and TRBJ1-2, with TRBD1 identical over 9 bases. Germline CDR1 is SEHNR and CDR2 is FQNEAQ (reference sequence). The CDR3 spans 14 residues. V gave up 3 bases and J gave up 4 bases; unmatched junction bases: 3. CDR3: CASSFGGQGYGYTF. CDR3 nucleotides: TGTGCCAGCAGCTTTGGGGGACAGGGCTATGGCTACACCTTC.

The chain joins TRBV30 to TRBJ1-2; 8 nucleotides agree with TRBD1. V lost 3 bases and J lost 6; bases outside the gene matches: 6. Germline values: CDR1 GTSNPN, CDR2 SVGIG (reference sequence). CDR3 length: 13 residues. CDR3 amino acids: CAWRTQGADGYTF. CDR3 DNA sequence: TGTGCCTGGAGAACGCAGGGGGCGGATGGCTACACCTTC.

V is TRBV6-2 or TRBV6-3 and J is TRBJ1-1; 7 nucleotides match TRBD1. Per the germline V gene, CDR1 is MNHEY and CDR2 is SVGEGT. The CDR3 extends over 13 amino acids. V trimming: 6 bases; J trimming: 6 bases; junction bases outside the gene matches: 7. CDR3: CASSETGTPEAFF. For the CDR3, the DNA is TGTGCCAGCAGCGAGACAGGGACGCCTGAAGCTTTCTTT.

This clonotype showed up just a few times. This chain uses TRBV20-1 with TRBJ2-1; D possibly matches TRBD1 or TRBD2 (5 bases each). Germline values: CDR1 DFQATT, CDR2 SNEGSKA (reference sequence). The V end was cut by 3 bases, the J end by 1 base, with 13 bases between. The CDR3 consists of 15 residues. CDR3 sequence (DNA): TGCAGTGCTAGGGGTGGGGGAAGGTCCTACAATGAGCAGTTCTTC. Translated: CSARGGGRSYNEQFF.

This clonotype has only a few counts. The J gene is TRBJ2-1, the V gene TRBV10-3, with 14 bases matching TRBD2. Trimming cost V 3 bases and J 7 bases; bases outside gene matches: 11. There are 18 residues in the CDR3. The germline V gene has CDR1 ENHRY and CDR2 SYGVKD. DNA for the CDR3: TGTGCCATCAGTGACCCAGGGACTAGCGGGGGTTTAGGGAATGAGCAGTTCTTC. Translation gives CAISDPGTSGGLGNEQFF.

The genes are TRBV18 and TRBJ2-7; D is possibly TRBD2 (5 bases). V was clipped by 2 bases and J by 5 bases, with 16 bases between them. Germline lookup yields CDR1 KGHSH and CDR2 LQKENI. The CDR3 length is 15 residues. CDR3 sequence reads: CASSPASRRWNEQYF. The CDR3 DNA is TGTGCCAGCTCACCAGCTAGCAGGAGGTGGAACGAGCAGTACTTC. The variable domain in full, completed from reference TRBV18 and TRBJ2-7, reads NAGVMQNPRHLVRRRGQEARLRCSPMKGHSHVYWYRQLPEEGLKFMVYLQKENIIDESGMPKERFSAEFPKEGPSILRIQQVVRGDSAAYFCASSPASRRWNEQYFGPGTRLTVT.

This clonotype was detected only a few times. The V call is TRBV5-1, the J call TRBJ2-1, with D hard to call. Germline CDR1 SGHRS, CDR2 YFSETQ. CDR3 length: 15 amino acids. Trimming shortened V by 2 bases and J by 0 bases, and 9 bases separated the two germline ends. The CDR3 sequence is CASSLAIYSYNEQFF. In DNA form, the CDR3 reads TGCGCCAGCAGCTTAGCAATATACTCCTACAATGAGCAGTTCTTC.

This clonotype was counted only a few times. The chain recombines TRBV4-1 with TRBJ2-3; 8 positions agree with TRBD1. Germline values: CDR1 MGHRA, CDR2 YSYEKL. CDR3 length: 15 residues. V gave up 6 bases and J gave up 1 base; unmatched junction bases: 6. The DNA for the CDR3 is TGCGCCAGCAGTCCGATCAGGGGGCGCACAGATACGCAGTATTTT. As protein: CASSPIRGRTDTQYF.

Only a few counts were recorded for this clonotype. J is TRBJ1-5 and V is TRBV5-6; D might be TRBD1 (5 bases). The CDR3 contains 13 residues. Trimming pared 2 bases from V and 4 bases from J, leaving 7 bases between. Germline loops: CDR1 SGHDT, CDR2 YYEEEE. The DNA for the CDR3 is TGTGCCAGCAGCTTCAGGGCAAATCAGCCCCAGCATTTT. This sequence encodes CASSFRANQPQHF.

In its sample, this clonotype was seen a few times. V usage is TRBV12-3 or TRBV12-4 and J usage is TRBJ2-5, with 8 bases fitting TRBD1. The CDR3 has 14 amino acids. Trimming cost V 4 bases and J 5 bases; bases outside gene matches: 6. The CDR3 is CASSYGQGGETQYF. The CDR3 coding sequence is TGTGCCAGCAGTTACGGACAGGGTGGTGAGACCCAGTACTTC.